There are a few counts of the clone carrying this TCR beta chain. From the PCR reads, TCRdb called clonotypes with MiXCR, one entry per CDR3 protein. The table lists 16,000 or so distinct CDR3 sequences, around 53% of them singletons. The data were obtained in a study of CD4 and CD8 cells across lung adenocarcinoma regions. Germline loops: CDR1 MGHRA, CDR2 YSYEKL. Trimming took off 0 bases at V and 1 base at J, with 12 bases between the two ends. The CDR3 has 17 amino acids. The patients had localized lung adenocarcinoma, a non-small cell subtype. This chain joins TRBV4-1 and TRBJ2-2; perhaps D is TRBD1 or TRBD2 (5 bases each). The sequenced sample consisted of CD8+ T cells from the center of a lung tumor. This clonotype was sampled from a female donor with lung adenocarcinoma. The CD4 and CD8 labels of this study may be unreliable. The CDR3 loop reads CASSQDIGTVNTGELFF. The DNA of the CDR3 is TGCGCCAGCAGCCAAGACATCGGGACGGTGAACACCGGGGAGCTGTTTTTT.